The 2 T cell receptor beta chains below come from one sample, sequenced in a study of blood T cell repertoires in COVID-19. Repertoires were generated with immunoSEQ multiplex PCR, while TCRdb's copy carries only in-frame clones and drops some. This repertoire shows about 380,000 clones, 70% to 85% found once; its top ten account for about 1.2%. The sample was peripheral blood. All receptors derive from a human donor with acute or convalescent COVID-19. The donor label of this sample is uncertain.

This sequence joins TRBV27 and TRBJ2-5; D is unclear. Germline CDR1 MNHEY, CDR2 SMNVEV (reference sequence). This CDR3 is built from 13 residues. V was trimmed by 3 bases and J by 3 bases, leaving 8 bases between them. CDR3 nucleotides: TGTGCCAGCAGTTTCAGGAAGAAAGAGACCCAGTACTTC. The encoded protein is CASSFRKKETQYF.

This clone was found a few times. This rearrangement joins TRBV2 to TRBJ1-4, with D unresolved. Germline V gene lookup returns CDR1 SNHLY and CDR2 FYNNEI. CDR3 length equals 15 residues. Trimming pared 6 bases from V and 3 bases from J, leaving 14 bases between. The CDR3 nucleotides are TGTGCCAGCAGGCCGAGGGAGGTCGCTAATGAAAAACTGTTTTTT. Translated: CASRPREVANEKLFF.